This TCR beta chain originates from a study of breast tumors, draining lymph nodes, adjacent tissues. TCRdb reprocessed the multiplex PCR reads with MiXCR, giving one entry per CDR3 protein. Of more than 80,000 distinct CDR3 sequences listed, roughly 29% are singletons. J was trimmed by 3 bases and V by 6 bases; bases with no gene match: 7. Germline lookup yields CDR1 MNHNS and CDR2 SASEGT. The CDR3 runs 14 residues. Study outcomes and limitations: Tumor repertoires ranked between lymph nodes and nontumor tissue in diversity, with V and J gene preferences.

The lymph nodes were axillary draining lymph nodes from breast cancer patients. Turning to this clonotype: Antigen: not known.

The chain recombines TRBV6-1 with TRBJ2-5; 7 bases line up with TRBD1. This TCR was sampled from a female donor with breast cancer. Some clones in this sample may be carry-over from other donors' samples. The sequencing sample was made of axillary lymph node tissue. The CDR3 region is CASRDRAAKETQYF. The CDR3, as DNA: TGTGCCAGCAGAGACAGGGCAGCCAAAGAGACCCAGTACTTC.